Each of the 5 T cell receptor beta chains below was sequenced from the same sample in a study of shared clonotypes between healthy human individuals. The protocol was immunoSEQ multiplex PCR, while the TCRdb copy is restricted to in-frame clones and leaves out a portion. The repertoire holds about 2 million clones, with roughly 94% as singletons. The sample consisted of naive CD4+ T cells sorted from blood. Subset here: CD45RA+ positively selected. The origin of the receptors is a man aged 18 to 29 in good health.

This chain joins TRBV6-5 and TRBJ1-4; D unresolved. The germline gives CDR1 MNHEY, CDR2 SVGAGI. V was pared by 6 bases and J by 5 bases, with 16 bases between. This CDR3 has 15 residues. The CDR3 reads CASSLRPDRNEKLFF. Written as DNA, the CDR3 is TGTGCCAGCAGCCTACGGCCTGATAGAAATGAAAAACTGTTTTTT.

This clone was counted between two and nine times. As DNA, the CDR3 is TGTGCCAGCAGTGATCCCCGGACGGGGAATAATTCACCCCTCCACTTT. This encodes CASSDPRTGNNSPLHF. The gene calls are TRBV6-1 and TRBJ1-6; D uncertain. Trimming stripped 3 bases from V and 5 bases from J, with 14 bases between. The CDR3 extends over 16 amino acids. CDR1 is MNHNS and CDR2 is SASEGT in the germline V gene.

V and J are TRBV10-3 and TRBJ2-2; weak D call: TRBD2 (6 bases). V lost 11 bases to trimming and J lost 2 bases, with 15 bases between them. The CDR3 loop spans 14 amino acids. Germline V gives CDR1 ENHRY, CDR2 SYGVKD. CDR3 bases: TGTGCCGTCCTAGGGACTGCTAACACCGGGGAGCTGTTTTTT. Protein: CAVLGTANTGELFF.

This clone was seen only once. The chain combines TRBV9 with TRBJ2-3; no reliable D call. Germline lookup yields CDR1 SGDLS and CDR2 YYNGEE. The CDR3 is 13 amino acids. Trimming took off 5 bases at V and 6 bases at J, with 13 bases between the two ends. The CDR3 region is CASSPSLGDTQYF. The DNA of the CDR3 is TGTGCCAGCAGTCCCTCCCTTGGGGATACGCAGTATTTT.

The chain joins TRBV7-2 to TRBJ1-1; D is perhaps TRBD1 (5 bases). Looked up from germline, CDR1 is SGHTA and CDR2 is FQGNSA. Trimming left V 8 bases short and J 4 bases short, with 8 bases between. The CDR3 consists of 11 residues. The CDR3 bases are TGTGCCAGCGAACAGGCCACTGAAGCTTTCTTT. This gives the protein CASEQATEAFF.